The 15 T cell receptor beta chains below come from one sample, sequenced in a study of T cells in Graves' hyperthyroidism and ophthalmopathy. The investigators amplified TCR beta CDR3 regions from RNA transcripts. TCR CDR3 underwent first-round RT-PCR with the HTBI primer set. TCRdb re-called the multiplex PCR reads with MiXCR, one entry per CDR3 protein. The sample carries 700,000 to 850,000 distinct CDR3 sequences, 30% to 40% recorded once. The sequenced sample was blood. Every receptor here comes from a woman aged 40 to 55 with Graves' hyperthyroidism.

This clonotype turned up a few times. The chain uses TRBV27 and TRBJ1-5, with D perhaps matching TRBD1 (5 bases). V dropped 5 bases and J dropped 6 bases, with 11 bases sitting between them. The germline CDR1 and CDR2 sequences are MNHEY and SMNVEV (reference sequence). This CDR3 is built from 13 residues. CDR3 in DNA: TGTGCCAGCAGTGATAAGGGGACTCAGCCCCAGCATTTT. Translated, it gives CASSDKGTQPQHF.

This chain joins TRBV6-5 and TRBJ1-2; TRBD1 might be the D (6 bases). Trimming cost V 6 bases and J 0 bases, with 17 bases left between them. Germline CDR1 MNHEY, CDR2 SVGAGI. The CDR3 sequence is 16 residues long. DNA of the CDR3: TGTGCCAGCAGCTCGGATTGGGGGGCCACTAACTATGGCTACACCTTC. Translating gives CASSSDWGATNYGYTF.

This chain links TRBV13 with TRBJ2-7, with D tentatively TRBD1 (6 bases). Germline lookup yields CDR1 PRHDT and CDR2 FYEKMQ (reference sequence). CDR3 size: 14 residues. Trimming removed 5 bases at V and 6 bases at J, with 17 bases between. CDR3 DNA sequence: TGTGCCAGCAGCATTCAACACAGGGCCGCCGAGCAGTACTTC. It codes for CASSIQHRAAEQYF.

This clonotype showed up many times. The chain carries TRBV7-9 and TRBJ1-2; D gene uncertain. Germline V gives CDR1 SEHNR, CDR2 FQNEAQ (reference sequence). The CDR3 covers 12 residues. V was trimmed by 11 bases and J by 0 bases, leaving 10 bases between them. CDR3 residues: CAAGGPNYGYTF. CDR3 bases: TGTGCCGCCGGAGGTCCTAACTATGGCTACACCTTC.

This chain joins TRBV19 and TRBJ1-1, with a tentative D call TRBD1 (6 bases). The V end lost 0 bases, the J end lost 0 bases, and 8 bases lay between the germline ends. Germline-derived CDR1 and CDR2 are LNHDA and SQIVND (reference sequence). The CDR3 runs 15 residues. CDR3 region: CASSIEGTMNTEAFF. In DNA form, the CDR3 reads TGTGCCAGTAGTATAGAAGGGACAATGAACACTGAAGCTTTCTTT.

This clonotype was seen many times. The V gene is TRBV9, the J gene TRBJ1-1; D may be TRBD1 (6 bases). The CDR3 spans 12 residues. V was clipped by 2 bases and J by 7 bases, with 9 bases between them. Germline V gene sequence: CDR1 SGDLS, CDR2 YYNGEE. CDR3 amino acids: CASSVGGGEAFF. The CDR3 region has the DNA TGTGCCAGCAGCGTGGGAGGGGGTGAAGCTTTCTTT.

Turning to this clonotype: The junction does not match germline at one end; this may be a read error. This chain links TRBV10-3 with TRBJ1-1; 7 bases line up with TRBD1. CDR1 ENHRY and CDR2 SYGVKD come from the germline V gene. CDR3 length equals 13 residues. Here the CDR3 DNA reads TGTGCCGTCAGTGAGACAGGGAACACTGGAGCTTTCTTT. Translation gives CAVSETGNTGAFF.

The chain employs TRBV19 and TRBJ2-7, with 10 bases matching TRBD1. Germline CDR1 LNHDA, CDR2 SQIVND (reference sequence). After removal of 8 bases from V and 2 bases from J, the junction contained 9 bases not matched to a gene. The CDR3 runs 15 residues. CDR3 protein: CASAISGQGTYEQYF. In nucleotides, the CDR3 is TGTGCCAGTGCTATTTCGGGACAGGGGACCTACGAGCAGTACTTC.

This clonotype was counted ten times or more. The chain has TRBV20-1 and TRBJ2-5; the match to TRBD2 covers 7 bases. Trimming at V came to 0 bases and at J to 4 bases, leaving 5 bases not matched to a gene. From germline, CDR1 is DFQATT and CDR2 SNEGSKA (reference sequence). The CDR3 has 14 amino acids. CDR3 region: CSAREWTRAETQYF. The CDR3 DNA reads as TGCAGTGCTAGAGAATGGACTAGGGCAGAGACCCAGTACTTC.

This clonotype was counted at least ten times. V usage is TRBV2 and J usage is TRBJ1-4; 8 bases are a match to TRBD1. Unmatched junction bases numbered 7, after V lost 5 bases and J lost 8 bases. CDR3 size: 14 residues. Germline V gene lookup returns CDR1 SNHLY and CDR2 FYNNEI. CDR3 sequence (DNA): TGTGCCAGCAGTTCTGACAGGGGACGGGAAAAACTGTTTTTT. Its protein product is CASSSDRGREKLFF. Combining the CDR3 with reference TRBV2 and TRBJ1-4 gives the whole variable domain EPEVTQTPSHQVTQMGQEVILRCVPISNHLYFYWYRQILGQKVEFLVSFYNNEISEKSEIFDDQFSVERPDGSNFTLKIRSTKLEDSAMYFCASSSDRGREKLFFGSGTQLSVL.

The chain joins TRBV2 to TRBJ1-3; 7 nucleotides line up with TRBD1. Trimming cost V 1 base and J 6 bases; bases outside gene matches: 9. The germline V gene has CDR1 SNHLY and CDR2 FYNNEI. The length of the CDR3 is 16 residues. CDR3 region: CASSEVGTANENTIYF. CDR3 sequence (DNA): TGTGCCAGCAGTGAAGTGGGGACAGCTAATGAAAACACCATATATTTT.

On this clonotype itself: This may stem from a read error, because a much larger clone lies one nucleotide away. The chain is built from TRBV12-3 or TRBV12-4 and TRBJ2-5; D uncertain. The CDR3 is made up of 12 amino acids. V dropped 6 bases and J dropped 7 bases, with 12 bases sitting between them. The CDR3 loop is CASSPILGTQYF. The DNA for the CDR3 is TGTGCCAGCAGCCCCATTTTGGGGACCCAGTACTTC.

The genes are TRBV13 and TRBJ2-5; 13 positions match TRBD2. Germline CDR1 is PRHDT and CDR2 is FYEKMQ (reference sequence). This CDR3 comprises 16 residues. Trimming cost V 5 bases and J 1 base; bases outside gene matches: 4. In DNA form, the CDR3 reads TGTGCCAGCAGCCCGACTAGCGGGAGGCCCCAAGAGACCCAGTACTTC. It yields the protein CASSPTSGRPQETQYF.

The sample holds a few counts of this clonotype. The CDR3 DNA follows: TGTGCCAGCAGTTACTCGAGGTTAACCATCCTTCCATACGAGCAGTACTTC. Protein product: CASSYSRLTILPYEQYF. The chain is built from TRBV6-5 and TRBJ2-7; D remains unclear. The CDR3 length is 17 residues. Germline CDR1 MNHEY, CDR2 SVGAGI. Trimming cost V 0 bases and J 4 bases, with 19 bases left between them.

This chain uses TRBV29-1 with TRBJ2-5, with 7 bases identical to TRBD1. CDR1 and CDR2 from the germline V gene are SQVTM and ANQGSEA. After removal of 8 bases from V and 5 bases from J, the junction contained 8 bases not matched to a gene. The CDR3 runs 12 residues. CDR3 region: CSFRQGGETQYF. In DNA, the CDR3 is TGCAGCTTCCGACAGGGCGGCGAGACCCAGTACTTC.